Listed below are T cell receptor beta chains from one sample, sequenced in a study of CD8+CD57+ T cells in acquired aplastic anemia. TCRdb processed the reads anew with MiXCR; each CDR3 protein has one entry. The sample consists of approximately 100,000 distinct CDR3 sequences, 55% to 70% of them appearing once. The sequenced material came from sorted CD4+, CD8+, or CD8+CD57+ T cells (not recorded which) from PBMCs. These receptors were obtained from a human donor with aplastic anemia. Each CDR3 is given with its conserved first and last residue. A D gene is named only where the DNA matches it firmly. Size is stated for part of the rows, as once, few or many counts, or as a class when the clone is expanded.

size,D,J,length,V,CDR3,DNA
many,.,TRBJ2-7,18,TRBV29-1,CSVEAAIDSRGSPYEQYF,TGCAGCGTTGAAGCCGCCATCGATAGCCGGGGGTCACCCTACGAGCAGTACTTC
few,.,TRBJ2-2,12,TRBV20-1,CSAREGTGELFF,TGCAGTGCTAGGGAGGGGACCGGGGAGCTGTTTTTT
.,.,TRBJ1-3,14,TRBV9,CASSVYGRSDTIYF,TGTGCCAGCAGCGTTTACGGACGTAGTGACACCATATATTTT
.,.,TRBJ1-6,14,TRBV19,CASSRETARSPLHF,TGTGCCAGTTCGAGGGAGACAGCTAGGTCACCCCTCCACTTT
few,.,TRBJ2-5,12,TRBV9,CASSVGQETQYF,TGTGCCAGCAGCGTCGGCCAAGAGACCCAGTACTTC
once,TRBD1,TRBJ2-5,14,TRBV20-1,CSTIPGQGKETQYF,TGCAGTACTATCCCGGGACAGGGAAAAGAGACCCAGTACTTC
.,TRBD2,TRBJ2-7,14,TRBV20-1,CSAAGTSVSYEQYF,TGCAGTGCTGCCGGGACTAGCGTTTCCTACGAGCAGTACTTC
.,.,TRBJ1-3,15,TRBV10-3,CAISERAGSGNTIYF,TGTGCCATCAGTGAACGGGCGGGCTCTGGAAACACCATATATTTT
.,.,TRBJ1-2,12,TRBV7-9,CASSLEAEGYTF,TGTGCCAGCAGCTTAGAGGCAGAAGGCTACACCTTC
.,.,TRBJ1-2,15,TRBV10-3,CAISEGRAANYGYTF,TGTGCCATCAGTGAGGGGAGGGCGGCTAACTATGGCTACACCTTC
.,.,TRBJ1-4,12,TRBV20-1,CSAPRTDEKLFF,TGCAGTGCTCCAAGGACCGACGAAAAACTGTTTTTT
few,.,TRBJ2-3,14,TRBV11-2,CASSPGLPTDTQYF,TGTGCCAGCAGCCCAGGGCTTCCGACAGATACGCAGTATTTT
few,.,TRBJ2-1,11,TRBV24-1,CATSINNEQFF,TGTGCCACCAGTATCAACAATGAGCAGTTCTTC
.,.,TRBJ1-2,13,TRBV2,CANTGALDYGYTF,TGTGCCAACACCGGGGCGTTAGACTATGGCTACACCTTC
.,TRBD1,TRBJ2-7,14,TRBV2,CASSAGTGGYEQYF,TGTGCCAGCAGTGCTGGGACAGGCGGCTACGAGCAGTACTTC
once,.,TRBJ2-3,13,TRBV7-8,CASSLVGRDTQYF,TGTGCCAGCAGCTTGGTAGGGAGGGATACGCAGTATTTT
few,.,TRBJ1-2,14,TRBV29-1,CSVETRDGNYGYTF,TGCAGCGTTGAGACCCGGGACGGAAACTATGGCTACACCTTC
.,.,TRBJ2-1,17,TRBV29-1,CGVEPLRGREQYNEQFF,TGCGGCGTTGAACCCCTTAGGGGGCGGGAGCAGTACAATGAGCAGTTCTTT
.,.,TRBJ1-2,15,TRBV2,CASSGPNLGNYGYTF,TGTGCCAGCAGTGGGCCAAACCTTGGAAACTATGGCTACACCTTC
many,.,TRBJ2-3,14,TRBV6-1,CASSASQGTNTQYF,TGTGCCAGCAGTGCGTCGCAGGGCACGAATACGCAGTATTTT
.,TRBD1,TRBJ1-4,13,TRBV2,CASTGTDNEKLFF,TGTGCCAGCACCGGGACAGATAATGAAAAACTGTTTTTT
few,TRBD2,TRBJ2-1,15,TRBV2,CASSRRTSGREEQFF,TGTGCCAGCAGTCGACGGACTAGCGGGAGGGAAGAGCAGTTCTTC
.,.,TRBJ2-7,15,TRBV2,CASSESALSPYEQYF,TGTGCCAGCAGTGAGTCGGCCCTTTCCCCCTACGAGCAGTACTTC
.,TRBD1,TRBJ1-2,14,TRBV6-5,CASSYLTGNYGYTF,TGTGCCAGCAGTTACCTGACAGGGAACTATGGCTACACCTTC
.,.,TRBJ1-1,14,TRBV5-1,CASSLRGPNTEAFF,TGCGCCAGCAGCTTACGGGGGCCGAACACTGAAGCTTTCTTT
.,TRBD1,TRBJ2-7,14,TRBV7-2,CASSPTGVYYEQYF,TGTGCCAGCAGCCCGACAGGGGTATACTACGAGCAGTACTTC
.,.,TRBJ2-7,14,TRBV11-2,CASSLVAGTYEQYF,TGTGCCAGCAGCTTAGTGGCGGGGACCTACGAGCAGTACTTC